This T cell receptor beta chain was sequenced during a study of tumor-infiltrating lymphocytes in primary liver carcinoma (dated by TCRdb to 2017 to 2019). Context from the whole study: About 5 patients with histopathologically diagnosed primary liver carcinoma underwent surgical resection in China between November 2015 and March 2016. Hepatocellular carcinoma (four) or combined HCC and intrahepatic cholangiocarcinoma (one) was present in the five patients, who were three men and two women aged 30 to 69 years. Tumors of the five patients were stage T1-T3 N0M0 with maximum diameters of roughly 4.2 to 11 cm. Each sample produced about 3.65 to 7.13 million productive TCRbeta reads, and read depth showed no significant difference between tissue types. TCRbeta repertoire sequencing, expression microarrays and whole-exome sequencing were combined in the study across five regions of each liver tumor, with adjacent normal tissue and blood also included. TCRbeta repertoire sequencing covered roughly 35 specimens from 5 patients: about 25 tumor regions, 5 adjacent noncancerous liver tissues and 5 peripheral blood samples. High reproducibility was observed for the technical replicate repertoires, with mean shared-clone rates about 0.92 and correlation coefficients above 0.95.

Broad study findings and their caveats: Pairs of tumor regions showed greater repertoire overlap (mean about 36%) than tumor-adjacent pairs (17%) or tumor-blood pairs (approximately 14%), which is consistent with antigen-driven expansion. The top 250 clones accounted for a significantly greater share of the repertoire in tumors than in blood (p = 0.039). Only the TCR beta chain was sequenced, which likely underestimates true repertoire diversity because unpaired alpha chains were not captured. Because the samples were bulk and unsorted, CD4+ and CD8+ T cell repertoires could not be compared. With just four to six patients in the study, the authors point out that the findings should be validated in a larger study.

TCRbeta-specific cDNA was reverse-transcribed from 500 to 550 ng total RNA using a constant-region primer and ProtoScript II reverse transcriptase. Three nested multiplex PCR rounds, following a slightly modified ARM-PCR procedure, were used to build the TCRbeta libraries. Multiplex TRBV1-TRBV30 forward primers and a Cbeta reverse primer were used in the first two PCR rounds, each of which was run for 10 to 11 cycles. A final 25-cycle PCR with Deep VentR polymerase added sample barcodes and Illumina adapters. Before sequencing, amplicons of 200-500 bp were gel-purified using a QIAquick gel extraction kit. An Illumina HiSeq 2500 was used to sequence the TCRbeta amplicons with 250-bp paired-end reads. The study's own analysis went as follows. Trimmomatic v0.33 was used to quality-trim the reads, and FLASH v1.2.11 was used to merge paired reads so that full CDR3 sequences could be recovered. MiGEC v1.2.1b assigned V, D and J germline segments to the rearranged TCRbeta sequences. VDJtools v1.0.0 computed clonotype statistics and Shannon-Wiener diversity indices. Except for diversity analysis, only the 250 most abundant clonotypes of each sample were used in subsequent analyses to reduce sampling bias. TCRdb trimmed the raw reads at Q25, called clones with MiXCR and kept productive beta chains. Each CDR3 protein appears once, grouped with its most common genes and DNA. The V and J calls and clone size come from TCRdb's table, not from the authors' own analysis. The sample table holds around 330,000 distinct CDR3 sequences, of which around three fifths were seen once. The ten largest clones take up approximately 15% of the sample.

Blood RNA was extracted from unsorted whole blood with TRIzol reagent; germline DNA came from the DNeasy Blood & Tissue kit. At the time of sampling, the patients had chronic HBV infection and had not received any treatment. Before surgery, approximately 3.8 milliliters of peripheral blood were collected into K2EDTA tubes. The junction shows trimming of 5 bases on V and 7 bases on J, plus 33 bases between the germline ends. Looking up the germline V gene yields CDR1 SQVTM and CDR2 ANQGSEA. Reading from cysteine to phenylalanine, the CDR3 counts 19 amino acids. Left in the record is the CDR3 DNA by itself, 57 bases read in frame from the first base. To note about this clonotype: Its antigen remains undetermined. A much larger clone is a single base away; this may be a read error.

The sequencing sample was made of peripheral blood. This receptor chain uses TRBV29-1 and TRBJ2-1, and TRBD2 may be the D gene, going by 7 matching bases. The clonotype originates from a woman aged 25 to 39 with primary liver carcinoma and hepatitis B virus infection. For the CDR3, the sequence is CSVCPMVERERGEGNEQFF. The nucleotides read TGCAGCGTTTGTCCTATGGTCGAGAGGGAGAGGGGGGAGGGGAATGAGCAGTTCTTC.